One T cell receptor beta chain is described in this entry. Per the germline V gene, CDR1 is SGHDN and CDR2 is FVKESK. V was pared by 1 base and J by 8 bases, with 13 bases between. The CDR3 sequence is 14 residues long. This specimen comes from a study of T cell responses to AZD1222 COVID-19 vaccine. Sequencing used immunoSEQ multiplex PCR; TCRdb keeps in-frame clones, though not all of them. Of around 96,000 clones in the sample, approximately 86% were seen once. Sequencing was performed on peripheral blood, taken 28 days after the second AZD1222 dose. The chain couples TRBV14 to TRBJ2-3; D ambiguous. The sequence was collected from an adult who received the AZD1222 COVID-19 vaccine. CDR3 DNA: TGTGCCAGCAGCCAAGGTAGTACCCGAGGTACGCAGTATTTT. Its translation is CASSQGSTRGTQYF.